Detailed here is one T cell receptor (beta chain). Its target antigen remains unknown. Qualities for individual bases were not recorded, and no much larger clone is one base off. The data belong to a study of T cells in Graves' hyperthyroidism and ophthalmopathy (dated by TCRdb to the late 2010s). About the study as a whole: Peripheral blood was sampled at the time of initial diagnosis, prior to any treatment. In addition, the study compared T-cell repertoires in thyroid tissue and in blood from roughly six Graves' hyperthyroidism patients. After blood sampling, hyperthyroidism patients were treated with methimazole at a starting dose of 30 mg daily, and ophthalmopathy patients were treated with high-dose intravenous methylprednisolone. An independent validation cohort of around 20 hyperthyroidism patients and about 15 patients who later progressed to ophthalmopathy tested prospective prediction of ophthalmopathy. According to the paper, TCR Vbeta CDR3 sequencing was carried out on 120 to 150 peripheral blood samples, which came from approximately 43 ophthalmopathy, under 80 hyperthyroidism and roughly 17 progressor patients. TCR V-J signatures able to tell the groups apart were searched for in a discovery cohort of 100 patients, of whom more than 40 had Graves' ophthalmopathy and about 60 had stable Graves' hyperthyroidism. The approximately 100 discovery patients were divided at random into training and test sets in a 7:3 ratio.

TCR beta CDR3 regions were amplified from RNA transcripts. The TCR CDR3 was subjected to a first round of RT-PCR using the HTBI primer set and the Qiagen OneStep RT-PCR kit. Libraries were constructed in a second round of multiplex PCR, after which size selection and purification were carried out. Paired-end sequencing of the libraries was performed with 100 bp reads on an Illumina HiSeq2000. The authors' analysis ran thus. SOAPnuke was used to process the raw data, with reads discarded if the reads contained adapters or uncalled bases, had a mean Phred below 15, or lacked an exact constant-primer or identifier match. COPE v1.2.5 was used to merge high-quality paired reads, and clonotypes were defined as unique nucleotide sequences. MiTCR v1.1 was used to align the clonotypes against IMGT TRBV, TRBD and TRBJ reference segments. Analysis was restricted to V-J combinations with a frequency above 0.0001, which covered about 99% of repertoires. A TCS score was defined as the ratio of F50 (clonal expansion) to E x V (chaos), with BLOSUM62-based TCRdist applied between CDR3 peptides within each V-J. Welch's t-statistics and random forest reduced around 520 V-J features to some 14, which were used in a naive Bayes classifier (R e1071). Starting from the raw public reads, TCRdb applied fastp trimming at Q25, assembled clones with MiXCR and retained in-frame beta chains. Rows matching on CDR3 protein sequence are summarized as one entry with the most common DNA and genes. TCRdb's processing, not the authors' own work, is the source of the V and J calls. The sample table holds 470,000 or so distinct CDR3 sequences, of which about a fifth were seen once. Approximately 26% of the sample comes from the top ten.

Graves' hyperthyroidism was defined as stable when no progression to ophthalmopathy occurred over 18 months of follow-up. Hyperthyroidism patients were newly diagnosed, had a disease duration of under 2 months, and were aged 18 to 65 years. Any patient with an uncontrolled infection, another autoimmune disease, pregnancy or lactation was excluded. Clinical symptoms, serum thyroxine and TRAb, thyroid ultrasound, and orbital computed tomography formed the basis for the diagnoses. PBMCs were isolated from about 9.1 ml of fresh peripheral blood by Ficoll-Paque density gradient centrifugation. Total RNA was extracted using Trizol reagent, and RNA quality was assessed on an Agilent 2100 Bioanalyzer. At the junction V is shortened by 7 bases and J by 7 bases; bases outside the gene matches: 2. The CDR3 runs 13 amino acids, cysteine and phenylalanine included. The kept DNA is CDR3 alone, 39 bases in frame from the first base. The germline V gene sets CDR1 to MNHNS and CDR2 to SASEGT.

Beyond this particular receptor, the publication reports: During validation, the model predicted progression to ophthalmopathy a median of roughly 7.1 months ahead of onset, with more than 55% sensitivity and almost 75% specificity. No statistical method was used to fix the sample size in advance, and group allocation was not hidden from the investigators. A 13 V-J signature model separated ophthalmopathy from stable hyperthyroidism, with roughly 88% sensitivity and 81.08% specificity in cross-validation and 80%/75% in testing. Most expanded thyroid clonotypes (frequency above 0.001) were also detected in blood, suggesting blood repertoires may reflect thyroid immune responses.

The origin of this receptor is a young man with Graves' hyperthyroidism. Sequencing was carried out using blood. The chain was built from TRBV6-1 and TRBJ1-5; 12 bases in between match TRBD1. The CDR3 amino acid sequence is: CASIGTGGQPQHF. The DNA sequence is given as TGTGCCAGCATCGGGACAGGGGGCCAGCCCCAGCATTTT.